The entry that follows covers one TCR beta chain sequence. No antigen is known for it. This sample was taken from a study of T cell responses to AZD1222 COVID-19 vaccine. The V and J ends lost 2 bases and 7 bases, in that order; junction bases with no gene match: 7. CDR3 length: 15 residues. Germline assignment: CDR1 MDHEN and CDR2 SYDVKM. TCRdb's copy holds only in-frame clones and misses some; the assay was immunoSEQ multiplex PCR. Of approximately 200,000 clones listed, approximately 90% are singletons. Points from the study as a whole: Among the donors, most were white British and more were female, and clonal diversity was possibly underestimated.

The rearrangement links TRBV28 to TRBJ2-4; 8 nucleotides agree with TRBD1. This TCR came from an adult who received the AZD1222 COVID-19 vaccine. The sample in question was peripheral blood, obtained 28 days after the second AZD1222 dose. The CDR3 is CASSLGSGGLNIQYF. Written as DNA, the CDR3 is TGTGCCAGCAGTTTAGGGTCAGGGGGCCTGAACATTCAGTACTTC.